The rows below give T cell receptor beta chains drawn from one sample of a study of blood T cell repertoires in COVID-19. Clones were sequenced by immunoSEQ multiplex PCR, and TCRdb holds only the in-frame ones, with some missing. The table lists some 200,000 clones, under 90% of them singletons. The sample consisted of peripheral blood. The receptor source for this set is a woman of 80 years or more with active or convalescent COVID-19. The conserved cysteine and the conserved F or W are not part of the CDR3 here. A D gene is named only where the DNA matches it firmly.

v_call: TRBV15
d_call: TRBD1
cdr3_aa: ATSRDPGQGDGYT

v_call: TRBV3-1/TRBV3-2
d_call: -
cdr3_aa: ASTQAGNEKLF

v_call: TRBV5-4
d_call: TRBD2
cdr3_aa: ASSPGGAGANVLT

v_call: TRBV20-1
d_call: -
cdr3_aa: SGGDRETQY

v_call: TRBV28
d_call: -
cdr3_aa: ASSPPGLGNTIY

v_call: TRBV6-4
d_call: -
cdr3_aa: ASSDSYSGDTQY

v_call: TRBV27
d_call: TRBD2
cdr3_aa: ASSLRGGFSYEQY

v_call: TRBV27
d_call: TRBD1
cdr3_aa: ASSSQTGTAYGYT

v_call: TRBV30
d_call: -
cdr3_aa: AWSVREVTEAF

v_call: TRBV27
d_call: -
cdr3_aa: ASSLSEQETQY

v_call: TRBV6-6
d_call: TRBD1
cdr3_aa: ASRLMPGQGHEKLF

v_call: TRBV18
d_call: TRBD1
cdr3_aa: ASSLFSPGQGGNTEAF

v_call: TRBV7-2
d_call: -
cdr3_aa: TSSRLGAGETQY

v_call: TRBV7-2
d_call: -
cdr3_aa: ASSPRRGGAYGYT

v_call: TRBV7-3
d_call: -
cdr3_aa: ASSPGLGTGELF

v_call: TRBV6-5
d_call: -
cdr3_aa: ASGRTAQPQH

v_call: TRBV4-1
d_call: -
cdr3_aa: ASSQRSTPGDEQF

v_call: TRBV28
d_call: TRBD1
cdr3_aa: ASSLDRAEPYGYT

v_call: TRBV12-5
d_call: -
cdr3_aa: ASGLVGRGWEETQY

v_call: TRBV15
d_call: TRBD1
cdr3_aa: ATSRDPTGREKLF

v_call: TRBV4-2
d_call: -
cdr3_aa: ASSQGTNSNQPQH

v_call: TRBV11-3
d_call: TRBD1
cdr3_aa: ASSSRQGDVETQY

v_call: TRBV4-3
d_call: TRBD2
cdr3_aa: ASSQTLAGNSYEQY

v_call: TRBV29-1
d_call: TRBD2
cdr3_aa: SVATSANSYEQY

v_call: TRBV24-1
d_call: TRBD1
cdr3_aa: ATSDGGQGNQPQH

v_call: TRBV2
d_call: -
cdr3_aa: ASSPNWAGGTYEQY

v_call: TRBV19
d_call: -
cdr3_aa: ASSLTFRGEQF

v_call: TRBV13
d_call: -
cdr3_aa: ASSLDRNEVYEQY

v_call: TRBV11-3
d_call: TRBD2
cdr3_aa: ASSLGGDKSYEQY

v_call: TRBV2
d_call: -
cdr3_aa: ASKRLRATAPGSGNTIY

v_call: TRBV2
d_call: TRBD2
cdr3_aa: ASSGTSGEQETQY

v_call: TRBV5-6
d_call: -
cdr3_aa: ASSRSLKTHDEQY